Listed below are T cell receptor beta chains from one sample, sequenced in a study of T cell repertoires in cytomegalovirus infection. These receptors lack a known antigen. Via MiXCR, TCRdb re-called the reads, giving one row per CDR3 protein. Here the sample spans around 750,000 distinct CDR3 sequences, 30% to 35% being singletons. The sequencing here drew on cultured CD8+ T cells from PBMCs, taken from culture after CMV antigen stimulation. The source of these receptors is a human donor in good health (CMV status not recorded). Some clones in this sample may be carry-over from other donors' samples. Both conserved end residues are part of each CDR3. The order of the fields is D gene, V gene, clone size, J gene, CDR3 protein, CDR3 DNA. A D gene is named only where the DNA matches it firmly. Size values are once, few and many counts, or a class for expanded clones, and some rows have none.

D: NA
V: TRBV12-3/TRBV12-4
size: NA
J: TRBJ1-1
CDR3: CASSIIGLEAFF
DNA: TGTGCCAGCAGTATTATAGGGCTTGAAGCTTTCTTT

D: NA
V: TRBV19
size: NA
J: TRBJ2-2
CDR3: CASQKAGELFF
DNA: TGTGCCAGTCAGAAAGCCGGGGAGCTGTTTTTT

D: TRBD1
V: TRBV27
size: NA
J: TRBJ1-5
CDR3: CASSPWTGNSQPQHF
DNA: TGTGCCAGCAGTCCGTGGACAGGGAATAGTCAGCCCCAGCATTTT

D: TRBD2
V: TRBV15
size: NA
J: TRBJ2-5
CDR3: CATRPTSGGAQETQYF
DNA: TGTGCCACCAGGCCGACTAGCGGGGGGGCCCAAGAGACCCAGTACTTC

D: NA
V: TRBV29-1
size: few
J: TRBJ2-1
CDR3: CSVTGTEDNEQFF
DNA: TGCAGCGTAACCGGGACGGAGGACAATGAGCAGTTCTTC

D: NA
V: TRBV27
size: NA
J: TRBJ2-1
CDR3: CASAKGISYNEQFF
DNA: TGTGCCTCGGCCAAAGGGATCTCCTACAATGAGCAGTTCTTC

D: TRBD1
V: TRBV6-6
size: few
J: TRBJ2-3
CDR3: CASSYSLQGGITDTQYF
DNA: TGTGCCAGCAGTTACTCCCTACAGGGGGGAATCACAGATACGCAGTATTTT

D: NA
V: TRBV12-3/TRBV12-4
size: many
J: TRBJ2-3
CDR3: CASSFEGGTDTQYF
DNA: TGTGCCAGCAGTTTTGAGGGGGGCACAGATACGCAGTATTTT

D: NA
V: TRBV20-1
size: NA
J: TRBJ1-4
CDR3: CSARVRGRVNEKLFF
DNA: TGCAGTGCTAGAGTCCGAGGCAGGGTTAATGAAAAACTGTTTTTT

D: TRBD1
V: TRBV7-9
size: NA
J: TRBJ2-7
CDR3: CASSHRDRGQNEQYF
DNA: TGTGCCAGCAGCCACCGGGACAGGGGGCAGAACGAGCAGTACTTC

D: TRBD1
V: TRBV20-1
size: NA
J: TRBJ2-7
CDR3: CSAQSRGQTYEQYF
DNA: TGCAGTGCCCAAAGTCGGGGACAGACCTACGAGCAGTACTTC

D: TRBD2
V: TRBV24-1
size: NA
J: TRBJ2-1
CDR3: CATSDLRGGDEQFF
DNA: TGTGCCACCAGTGATTTGCGGGGGGGTGATGAGCAGTTCTTC

D: NA
V: TRBV11-1
size: NA
J: TRBJ2-2
CDR3: CASSKGRGVRTGELFF
DNA: TGTGCCAGCAGCAAGGGCAGGGGAGTACGCACCGGGGAGCTGTTTTTT

D: NA
V: TRBV7-2
size: many
J: TRBJ2-1
CDR3: CASTPYSADEQFF
DNA: TGTGCCAGCACCCCCTACTCCGCGGACGAGCAGTTCTTC

D: NA
V: TRBV6-6
size: few
J: TRBJ2-5
CDR3: CASSYSITVGPGEQETQYF
DNA: TGTGCCAGCAGTTACTCGATTACGGTGGGGCCGGGTGAACAAGAGACCCAGTACTTC

D: NA
V: TRBV5-4
size: NA
J: TRBJ2-2
CDR3: CASSTGSDGELFF
DNA: TGTGCCAGCAGCACGGGAAGTGACGGGGAGCTGTTTTTT

D: TRBD1
V: TRBV12-3/TRBV12-4
size: NA
J: TRBJ1-5
CDR3: CASSFGGQAPSQPQHF
DNA: TGTGCCAGCAGTTTTGGGGGACAGGCGCCATCTCAGCCCCAGCATTTT

D: NA
V: TRBV20-1
size: few
J: TRBJ2-2
CDR3: CSARDYSSGADGTANTGELFF
DNA: TGCAGTGCTAGAGATTATAGTTCAGGGGCTGACGGGACGGCGAACACCGGGGAGCTGTTTTTT

D: NA
V: TRBV7-7
size: NA
J: TRBJ2-3
CDR3: CASSLAPGWGGTDTQYF
DNA: TGTGCTAGCAGCTTAGCGCCCGGGTGGGGTGGCACAGATACGCAGTATTTT

D: NA
V: TRBV7-4
size: NA
J: TRBJ1-1
CDR3: CASSTVGGAPNTEAFF
DNA: TGTGCCAGCAGTACCGTCGGGGGGGCGCCGAACACTGAAGCTTTCTTT

D: NA
V: TRBV6-2/TRBV6-3
size: NA
J: TRBJ1-5
CDR3: CASAPGQSNQPQHF
DNA: TGTGCCAGCGCACCCGGACAGAGCAATCAGCCCCAGCATTTT

D: TRBD1
V: TRBV10-3
size: NA
J: TRBJ1-1
CDR3: CAISGGTGNTEAFF
DNA: TGTGCCATCAGTGGTGGGACAGGGAACACTGAAGCTTTCTTT

D: NA
V: TRBV20-1
size: NA
J: TRBJ1-2
CDR3: CSAPDYGYTF
DNA: TGCAGTGCCCCGGACTATGGCTACACCTTC

D: NA
V: TRBV2
size: NA
J: TRBJ2-5
CDR3: CASSEEEGWETQYF
DNA: TGTGCCAGCAGTGAAGAAGAGGGTTGGGAGACCCAGTACTTC

D: NA
V: TRBV27
size: NA
J: TRBJ2-1
CDR3: CASSFGRDNEQFF
DNA: TGTGCCAGCAGTTTCGGCAGGGACAATGAGCAGTTCTTC

D: NA
V: TRBV10-2
size: few
J: TRBJ2-7
CDR3: CASTSGVYEQYF
DNA: TGCGCCAGCACCTCGGGGGTCTACGAGCAGTACTTC

D: NA
V: TRBV27
size: few
J: TRBJ1-3
CDR3: CASSLSRRAHTIYF
DNA: TGTGCCAGCAGTTTATCGCGAAGGGCGCACACCATATATTTT

D: NA
V: TRBV12-3/TRBV12-4
size: many
J: TRBJ2-1
CDR3: CASSPPGLGYNEQFF
DNA: TGTGCCAGCAGCCCCCCGGGACTCGGGTACAATGAGCAGTTCTTC

D: TRBD1
V: TRBV5-4
size: NA
J: TRBJ1-2
CDR3: CASSPAGQGASGYTF
DNA: TGTGCCAGCAGCCCCGCGGGACAGGGGGCTAGTGGCTACACCTTC

D: TRBD2
V: TRBV7-3
size: few
J: TRBJ2-3
CDR3: CASSLHSGGVSTDTQYF
DNA: TGTGCCAGCAGCCTACATAGCGGGGGGGTTAGCACAGATACGCAGTATTTT

D: NA
V: TRBV6-5
size: NA
J: TRBJ1-5
CDR3: CASSYSRRDQPQHF
DNA: TGTGCCAGCAGTTACTCAAGGAGGGATCAGCCCCAGCATTTT

D: TRBD2
V: TRBV9
size: few
J: TRBJ2-1
CDR3: CASSASGGALNEQFF
DNA: TGTGCCAGCAGTGCTAGCGGGGGGGCCCTTAATGAGCAGTTCTTC

D: TRBD1
V: TRBV12-3/TRBV12-4
size: many
J: TRBJ1-1
CDR3: CASSPTGGWDTEAFF
DNA: TGTGCCAGCAGTCCGACAGGGGGCTGGGACACTGAAGCTTTCTTT

D: NA
V: TRBV7-4
size: NA
J: TRBJ1-1
CDR3: CASSRRDNLAITEAFF
DNA: TGTGCCAGCAGCCGCCGGGACAATTTGGCCATCACTGAAGCTTTCTTT

D: NA
V: TRBV6-5
size: NA
J: TRBJ2-1
CDR3: CASSSRIYNEQFF
DNA: TGTGCCAGCAGTTCCCGTATCTACAATGAGCAGTTCTTC

D: TRBD1
V: TRBV7-6
size: many
J: TRBJ2-5
CDR3: CASRAGQGGGRETQYF
DNA: TGTGCCAGCAGGGCAGGACAGGGGGGCGGCAGGGAGACCCAGTACTTC

D: TRBD1
V: TRBV20-1
size: NA
J: TRBJ1-2
CDR3: CSARDRDRDYGYTF
DNA: TGCAGTGCTAGAGATCGGGACAGGGACTATGGCTACACCTTC

D: TRBD1
V: TRBV7-6
size: many
J: TRBJ1-2
CDR3: CASSLVPGGDYGYTF
DNA: TGTGCCAGCAGCTTGGTACCAGGGGGGGACTATGGCTACACCTTC

D: TRBD1
V: TRBV27
size: few
J: TRBJ2-7
CDR3: CASRDRDQYEQYF
DNA: TGTGCCAGCAGGGACAGGGATCAGTACGAGCAGTACTTC

D: TRBD2
V: TRBV7-9
size: few
J: TRBJ2-1
CDR3: CASSPKFGTRNNEQFF
DNA: TGTGCCAGCAGCCCAAAATTTGGGACTAGAAACAATGAGCAGTTCTTC

D: NA
V: TRBV27
size: NA
J: TRBJ2-1
CDR3: CASMGADNEQFF
DNA: TGTGCCAGCATGGGGGCCGACAATGAGCAGTTCTTC

D: TRBD2
V: TRBV20-1
size: few
J: TRBJ2-3
CDR3: CSARETSGGLRRTDTQYF
DNA: TGCAGTGCTAGAGAGACTAGCGGGGGCCTGCGACGTACAGATACGCAGTATTTT

D: TRBD1
V: TRBV6-6
size: NA
J: TRBJ1-1
CDR3: CATIGRIVGGSGDTEAFF
DNA: TGTGCCACTATAGGGAGAATAGTAGGGGGCAGCGGGGACACTGAAGCTTTCTTT

D: NA
V: TRBV7-6
size: NA
J: TRBJ2-5
CDR3: CASRGTDGETQYF
DNA: TGTGCCAGCAGGGGAACAGACGGGGAGACCCAGTACTTC

D: NA
V: TRBV27
size: NA
J: TRBJ2-4
CDR3: CASSSRGRSGNIQYF
DNA: TGTGCCAGCAGTTCCCGGGGCCGTTCGGGGAACATTCAGTACTTC

D: NA
V: TRBV4-1
size: few
J: TRBJ2-2
CDR3: CASSPEEGGTGELFF
DNA: TGCGCCAGCAGCCCCGAGGAGGGCGGCACCGGGGAGCTGTTTTTT

D: NA
V: TRBV10-3
size: few
J: TRBJ2-5
CDR3: CAISESGAGQETQYF
DNA: TGTGCCATCAGTGAGTCGGGGGCGGGACAAGAGACCCAGTACTTC

D: TRBD1
V: TRBV7-3
size: NA
J: TRBJ1-1
CDR3: CASSLGSGGSEAFF
DNA: TGTGCCAGCAGCTTAGGGTCAGGGGGGTCTGAAGCTTTCTTT

D: TRBD1
V: TRBV27
size: few
J: TRBJ2-3
CDR3: CASSSGTGAYTDTQYF
DNA: TGTGCCAGCAGTTCCGGGACAGGGGCCTACACAGATACGCAGTATTTT

D: NA
V: TRBV10-3
size: NA
J: TRBJ2-7
CDR3: CAISQPAADYQQYF
DNA: TGTGCCATCAGTCAACCGGCGGCTGACTACCAGCAGTACTTC